This T cell receptor (beta chain) came from a study of T cells after yellow fever vaccination. MiXCR, applied by TCRdb to the 5' RACE reads, yields one record per CDR3 protein. The table shows roughly 330,000 distinct CDR3 sequences, with roughly 4% occurring only once. CDR1 and CDR2 from the germline V gene are DFQATT and SNEGSKA (reference sequence). The CDR3 length is 14 residues. The genes are TRBV20-1 and TRBJ1-4; D perhaps matches TRBD1 (5 bases). The sequencing here drew on PBMCs, taken 5 days after the yellow fever booster vaccination. The TCR was taken from a man aged 18 to 29 who received the YFV17D yellow fever vaccine. DNA of the CDR3: TGCAGCATCCGATCCGGGACGGTGAATGAAAAACTGTTTTTT. This encodes CSIRSGTVNEKLFF.